This passage covers 8 T cell receptor beta chains from one sample sequenced in a study of T cells in Graves' hyperthyroidism and ophthalmopathy. RNA transcripts were the template for amplifying TCR beta CDR3 regions. HTBI primers were the set used in a first-round RT-PCR of the TCR CDR3. TCRdb analysed the multiplex PCR reads with MiXCR anew, one entry per CDR3 protein. The sample lists about 180,000 distinct CDR3 sequences; over 15% were seen once. The sequenced sample was blood. The receptors shown here come from a woman aged 45-60 years with Graves' hyperthyroidism.

This clonotype has ten or more counts. V usage is TRBV29-1 and J usage is TRBJ1-3; D remains unclear. The CDR3 covers 15 residues. The germline V gene has CDR1 SQVTM and CDR2 ANQGSEA. V lost 5 bases and J 2 bases, leaving 16 bases between the germline ends. The DNA of the CDR3 is TGCAGCGTTCGACCCCCCGGGAGGGCTGGAAACACCATATATTTT. It yields the protein CSVRPPGRAGNTIYF. Variable domain in full (rest from reference TRBV29-1 and TRBJ1-3): SAVISQKPSRDICQRGTSLTIQCQVDSQVTMMFWYRQQPGQSLTLIATANQGSEATYESGFVIDKFPISRPNLTFSTLTVSNMSPEDSSIYLCSVRPPGRAGNTIYFGEGSWLTVV.

This clonotype was counted ten times or more. V usage is TRBV5-4 and J usage is TRBJ2-3; D is unresolved. Germline CDR1 SGHNT, CDR2 YYREEE (reference sequence). V was shortened by 4 bases and J by 2 bases, with 5 bases between the two germline ends. This CDR3 spans 12 amino acids. The CDR3 sequence is CASSGFTDTQYF. The CDR3 DNA reads TGTGCCAGCAGCGGATTCACAGATACGCAGTATTTT.

Many counts were recorded for this clonotype. The chain recombines TRBV6-1 with TRBJ1-2; D may be TRBD1 (5 bases). This CDR3 contains 15 residues. In germline, CDR1 is MNHNS, CDR2 SASEGT. Deletions cut 3 bases from V and 3 bases from J, with 14 bases between. The DNA for the CDR3 is TGTGCCAGCAGTGACGGGGCCACCGGAGACTATGGCTACACCTTC. It yields the protein CASSDGATGDYGYTF.

This clonotype showed up many times. The chain joins TRBV5-1 to TRBJ1-2; TRBD1 matches 11 bases. Per the germline V gene, CDR1 is SGHRS and CDR2 is YFSETQ. The CDR3 spans 16 residues. Trimming cost V 5 bases and J 7 bases; bases outside gene matches: 13. CDR3 DNA sequence: TGCGCCAGCAGAGGACAGGGGGCAAGCACAGGAAGTGGCTACACCTTC. This gives the protein CASRGQGASTGSGYTF.

This clonotype was detected ten times or more. The J gene is TRBJ1-4, the V gene TRBV5-6; D is unresolved. Germline values: CDR1 SGHDT, CDR2 YYEEEE. This CDR3 spans 16 amino acids. The V and J ends lost 4 bases and 6 bases respectively, with 19 bases between them. The CDR3 DNA sequence: TGTGCCAGCAGCGAAGGCGGGCGGGCCTTACATGAAAAACTGTTTTTT. This translates into CASSEGGRALHEKLFF.

The chain employs TRBV9 and TRBJ2-2, with TRBD2 matching 14 bases. This CDR3 comprises 17 residues. Germline V gives CDR1 SGDLS, CDR2 YYNGEE. Trimming at V came to 4 bases and at J to 5 bases, leaving 7 bases not matched to a gene. CDR3 protein: CASSPGTSGSRTGELFF. The CDR3 coding sequence is TGTGCCAGCAGCCCAGGGACTAGCGGGAGTCGGACCGGGGAGCTGTTTTTT.

Ten or more counts support this clonotype. The V gene is TRBV16, the J gene TRBJ1-6; D not certain. Trimming stripped 2 bases from V and 9 bases from J, with 11 bases between. Germline CDR1 and CDR2: KGHSY and FQNENV. CDR3 size: 14 residues. In DNA form, the CDR3 reads TGTGCCAGCAGCCAAATCCCAAGTCTTTCACCCCTCCACTTT. This translates into CASSQIPSLSPLHF.

This chain joins TRBV11-3 and TRBJ1-2, with no clear D. The CDR3 consists of 13 residues. The V gene lost 0 bases and the J gene lost 6 bases, with 8 bases spanning the gap. In germline, CDR1 is SGHNT, CDR2 YENEEA. CDR3 amino acids: CASSLESGDGYTF. The CDR3 DNA follows: TGTGCCAGCAGCTTAGAGTCCGGGGATGGCTACACCTTC. The whole variable domain, remainder taken from reference TRBV11-3 and TRBJ1-2, is EAGVVQSPRYKIIEKKQPVAFWCNPISGHNTLYWYLQNLGQGPELLIRYENEEAVDDSQLPKDRFSAERLKGVDSTLKIQPAELGDSAVYLCASSLESGDGYTFGSGTRLTVV.